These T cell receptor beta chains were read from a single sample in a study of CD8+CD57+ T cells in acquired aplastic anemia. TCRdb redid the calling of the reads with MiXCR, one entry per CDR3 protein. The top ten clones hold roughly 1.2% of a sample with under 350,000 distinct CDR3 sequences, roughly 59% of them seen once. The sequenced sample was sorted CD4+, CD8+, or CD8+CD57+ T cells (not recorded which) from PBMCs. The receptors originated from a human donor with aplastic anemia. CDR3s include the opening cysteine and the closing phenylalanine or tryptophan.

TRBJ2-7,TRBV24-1,CATSDLGYEQYF
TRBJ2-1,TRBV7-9,CASSLELAGVHDEQFF
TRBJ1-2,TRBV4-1,CASSQDRGPDYGYTF
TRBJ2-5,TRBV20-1,CSAHRGGAETQYF
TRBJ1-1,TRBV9,CASSSQTGTAEAFF
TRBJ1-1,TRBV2,CASSPTTGKVTEAFF
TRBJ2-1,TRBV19,CASNSGSYNEQFF
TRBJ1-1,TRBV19,CASSIVTGGAEAFF
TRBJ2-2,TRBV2,CASSGLQGLGELFF
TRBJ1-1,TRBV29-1,CSVDKRPEAFF
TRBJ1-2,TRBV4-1,CASSQEGRVDYGYTF
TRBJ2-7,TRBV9,CASSVDGGSPYEQYF
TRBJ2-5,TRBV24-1,CATSSAYEETQYF
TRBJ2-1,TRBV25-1,CASSEYRVSNEQFF
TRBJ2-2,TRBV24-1,CATSDFGGGAGELFF
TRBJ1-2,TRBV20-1,CSARGGSPAGYTF
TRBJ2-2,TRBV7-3,CASSSEDGALRGELFF
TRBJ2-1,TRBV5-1,CASGLDRGGSGEQFF
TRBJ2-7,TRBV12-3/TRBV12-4,CASSTRTGYEEQYF
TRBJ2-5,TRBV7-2,CASSFGVVETQYF
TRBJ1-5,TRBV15,CATSRDVQPQHF
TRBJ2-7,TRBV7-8,CASSFVRGGFEQYF
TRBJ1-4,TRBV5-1,CASSLVGGNEKLFF
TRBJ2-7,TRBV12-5,CASGFSTHGHTYEQYF
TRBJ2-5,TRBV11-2,CASSQGLGETQYF
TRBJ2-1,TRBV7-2,CASSLGTSGTNEQFF
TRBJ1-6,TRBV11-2,CASTAYTVNSPLHF
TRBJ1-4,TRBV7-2,CASSSGPLAEKLFF
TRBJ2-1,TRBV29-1,CSVEDLPAHNEQFF
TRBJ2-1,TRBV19,CASSDLAGGDNEQFF
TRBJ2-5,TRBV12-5,CASGLVRETQYF
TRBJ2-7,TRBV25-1,CASSPTSGQGVIYEQYF
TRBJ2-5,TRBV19,CASRQGRETQYF
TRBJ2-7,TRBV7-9,CASSQGGLASYEQYF
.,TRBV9,CASSVGGTGGLYEQYF
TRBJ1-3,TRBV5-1,CASSLTGILSGNTIYF
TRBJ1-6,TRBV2,CASSKDRYLNNSPLHF
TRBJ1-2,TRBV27,CASSFSANYGYTF
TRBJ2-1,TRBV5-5,CASSLWTSGRAGFSYNEQFF
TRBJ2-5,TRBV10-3,CAISASGGEETQYF
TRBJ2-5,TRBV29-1,CSVVRGANQYF
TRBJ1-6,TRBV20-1,CSATPGTDGSPLHF
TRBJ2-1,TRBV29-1,CSTGLAGGYEQFF
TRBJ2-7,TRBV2,CACSERYEQYF
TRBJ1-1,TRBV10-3,CAISEKFGSNTEAFF
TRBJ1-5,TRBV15,CATQDRSNQPQHF
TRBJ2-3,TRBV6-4,CASSDSMGLPIKYF
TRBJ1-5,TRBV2,CASSEWQNQPQHF
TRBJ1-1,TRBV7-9,CASRELEPNTEAFF
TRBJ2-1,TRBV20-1,CSARDWGGSEQFF
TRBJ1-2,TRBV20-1,CSARDAVRNYGYTF
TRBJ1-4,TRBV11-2,CASSTPDRKLFF
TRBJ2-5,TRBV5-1,CASSRSTGAVETQYF
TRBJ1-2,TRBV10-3,CAISEGQGANYGYTF
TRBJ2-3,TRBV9,CASSVGSITDTQYF
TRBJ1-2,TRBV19,CASSFSSGVGYTF
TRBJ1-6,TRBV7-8,CASSPRGEVSPLHF
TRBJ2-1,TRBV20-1,CSARGLAGIYNEQFF
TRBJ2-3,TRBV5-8,CASSAGWDYTDTQYF